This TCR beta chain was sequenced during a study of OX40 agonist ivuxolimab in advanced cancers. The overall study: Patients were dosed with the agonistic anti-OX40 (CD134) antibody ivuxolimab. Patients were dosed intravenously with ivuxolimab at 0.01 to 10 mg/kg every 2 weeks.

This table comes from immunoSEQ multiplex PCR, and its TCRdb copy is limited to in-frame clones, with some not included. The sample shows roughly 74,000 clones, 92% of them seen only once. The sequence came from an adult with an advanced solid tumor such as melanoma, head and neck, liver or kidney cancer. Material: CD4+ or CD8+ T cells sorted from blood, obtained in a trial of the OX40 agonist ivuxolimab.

The CDR3 protein is CASSQNGGYEQYF. The CDR3, as DNA: TGCGCCAGCAGCCAAAATGGGGGCTACGAGCAGTACTTC. V gene TRBV4-1 combines with J gene TRBJ2-7; D possibly uses TRBD1 or TRBD2 (5 bases each). The V gene's germline CDR1 is MGHRA and CDR2 YSYEKL. This CDR3 is built from 13 residues. V was shortened by 2 bases and J by 3 bases, with 8 bases between the two germline ends.